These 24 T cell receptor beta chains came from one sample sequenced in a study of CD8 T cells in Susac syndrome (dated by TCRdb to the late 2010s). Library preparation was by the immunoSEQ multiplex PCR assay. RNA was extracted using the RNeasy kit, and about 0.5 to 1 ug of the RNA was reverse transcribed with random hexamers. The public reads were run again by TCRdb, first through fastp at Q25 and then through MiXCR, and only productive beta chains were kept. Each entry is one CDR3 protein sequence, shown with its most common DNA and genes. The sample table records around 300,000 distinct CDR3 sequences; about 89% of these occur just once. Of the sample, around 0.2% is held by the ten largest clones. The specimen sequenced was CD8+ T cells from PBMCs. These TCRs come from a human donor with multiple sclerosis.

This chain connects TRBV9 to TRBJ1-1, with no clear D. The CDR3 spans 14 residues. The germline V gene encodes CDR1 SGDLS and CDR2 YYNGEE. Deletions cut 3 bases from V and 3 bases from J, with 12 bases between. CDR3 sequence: CASSALGSYTEAFF. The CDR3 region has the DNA TGTGCCAGCAGCGCCCTTGGATCCTACACTGAAGCTTTCTTT. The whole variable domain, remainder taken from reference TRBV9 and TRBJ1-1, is DSGVTQTPKHLITATGQRVTLRCSPRSGDLSVYWYQQSLDQGLQFLIQYYNGEERAKGNILERFSAQQFPDLHSELNLSSLELGDSALYFCASSALGSYTEAFFGQGTRLTVV.

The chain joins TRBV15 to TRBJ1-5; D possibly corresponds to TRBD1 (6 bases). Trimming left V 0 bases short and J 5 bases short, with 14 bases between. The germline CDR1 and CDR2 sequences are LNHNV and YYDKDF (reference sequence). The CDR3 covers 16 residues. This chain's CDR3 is CATSRDIGGVDQPQHF. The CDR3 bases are TGTGCCACCAGCAGAGATATAGGGGGGGTTGATCAGCCCCAGCATTTT.

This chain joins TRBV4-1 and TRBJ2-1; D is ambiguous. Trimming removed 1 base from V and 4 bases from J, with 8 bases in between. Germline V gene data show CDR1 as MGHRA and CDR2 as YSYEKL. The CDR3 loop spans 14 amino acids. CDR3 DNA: TGCGCCAGCAGCCAAGCCCTAGGATACAATGAGCAGTTCTTC. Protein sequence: CASSQALGYNEQFF.

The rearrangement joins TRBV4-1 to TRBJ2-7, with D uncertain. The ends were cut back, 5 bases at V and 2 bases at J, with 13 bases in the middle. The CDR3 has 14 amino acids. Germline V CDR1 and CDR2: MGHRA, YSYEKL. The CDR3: CASSAALRPYEQYF. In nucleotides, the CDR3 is TGCGCCAGCAGCGCTGCCCTACGGCCCTACGAGCAGTACTTC.

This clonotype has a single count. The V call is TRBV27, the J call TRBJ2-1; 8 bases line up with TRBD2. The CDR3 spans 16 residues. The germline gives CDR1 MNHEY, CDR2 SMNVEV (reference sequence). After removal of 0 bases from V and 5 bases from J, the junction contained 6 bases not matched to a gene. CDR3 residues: CASSLSTAGANNEQFF. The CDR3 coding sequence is TGTGCCAGCAGTTTATCGACAGCGGGAGCCAACAATGAGCAGTTCTTC.

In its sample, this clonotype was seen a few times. The CDR3 bases are TGTGCCAGCAGCTTACTTCTGGACACCAACGAGCAGTACTTC. Encoded protein: CASSLLLDTNEQYF. The chain is built from TRBV7-2 and TRBJ2-7; a weak D match, TRBD1 (5 bases). Germline-derived CDR1 and CDR2 are SGHTA and FQGNSA. CDR3 length: 14 residues. V was clipped by 2 bases and J by 5 bases, with 13 bases between them.

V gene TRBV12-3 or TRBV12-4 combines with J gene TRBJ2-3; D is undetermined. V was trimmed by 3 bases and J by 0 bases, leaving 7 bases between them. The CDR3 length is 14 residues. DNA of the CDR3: TGTGCCAGCAGTTTCTTCTTGAGCACAGATACGCAGTATTTT. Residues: CASSFFLSTDTQYF.

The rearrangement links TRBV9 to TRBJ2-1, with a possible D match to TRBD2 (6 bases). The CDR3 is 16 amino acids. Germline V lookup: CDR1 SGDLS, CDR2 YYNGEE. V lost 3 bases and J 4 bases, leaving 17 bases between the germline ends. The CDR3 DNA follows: TGTGCCAGCAGCGCAGGGAGGTCAGACAATTACAATGAGCAGTTCTTC. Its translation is CASSAGRSDNYNEQFF.

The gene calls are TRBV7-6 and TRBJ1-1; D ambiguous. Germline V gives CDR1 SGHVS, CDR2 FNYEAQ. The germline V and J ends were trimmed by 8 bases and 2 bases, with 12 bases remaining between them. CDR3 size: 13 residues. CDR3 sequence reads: CASRRFANTEAFF. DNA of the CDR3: TGTGCCAGCCGACGGTTTGCCAACACTGAAGCTTTCTTT.

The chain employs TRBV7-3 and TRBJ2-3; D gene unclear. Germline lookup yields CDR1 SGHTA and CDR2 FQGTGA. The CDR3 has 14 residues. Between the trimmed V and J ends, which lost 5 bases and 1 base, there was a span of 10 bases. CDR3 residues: CASSALLGTDTQYF. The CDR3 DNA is TGTGCCAGCAGCGCTCTGTTGGGCACAGATACGCAGTATTTT.

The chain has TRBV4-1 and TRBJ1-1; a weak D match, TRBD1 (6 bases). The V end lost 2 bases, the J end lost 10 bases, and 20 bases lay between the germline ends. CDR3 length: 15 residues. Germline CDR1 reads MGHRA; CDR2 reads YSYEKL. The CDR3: CASSQRADRPGGAFF. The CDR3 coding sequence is TGCGCCAGCAGCCAACGGGCCGACAGGCCGGGGGGAGCTTTCTTT.

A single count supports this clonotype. CDR3 loop: CSVEGDRVSYNEQFF. CDR3 bases: TGCAGCGTTGAAGGGGACAGGGTGTCCTACAATGAGCAGTTCTTC. V usage is TRBV29-1 and J usage is TRBJ2-1; 9 bases are a match to TRBD1. V was pared by 1 base and J by 1 base, with 2 bases of the junction left unmatched. The CDR3 spans 15 residues. CDR1 and CDR2 from the germline V gene are SQVTM and ANQGSEA.

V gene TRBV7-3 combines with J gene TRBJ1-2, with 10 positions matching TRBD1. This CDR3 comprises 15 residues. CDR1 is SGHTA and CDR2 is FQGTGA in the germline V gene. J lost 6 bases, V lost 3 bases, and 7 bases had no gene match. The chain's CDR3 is CASSFGTGDVDGYTF. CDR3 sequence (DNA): TGTGCCAGCAGCTTCGGGACAGGGGACGTGGATGGCTACACCTTC.

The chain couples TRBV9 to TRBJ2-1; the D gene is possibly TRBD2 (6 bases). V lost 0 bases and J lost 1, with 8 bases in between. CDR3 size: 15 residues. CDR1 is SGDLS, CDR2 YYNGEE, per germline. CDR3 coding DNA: TGTGCCAGCAGCGTAGCGGGAGCGTCCTACAATGAGCAGTTCTTC. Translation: CASSVAGASYNEQFF.

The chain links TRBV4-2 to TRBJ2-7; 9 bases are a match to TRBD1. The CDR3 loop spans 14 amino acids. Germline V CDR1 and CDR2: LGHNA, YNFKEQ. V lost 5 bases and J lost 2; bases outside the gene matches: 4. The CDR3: CASSFRTGAYEQYF. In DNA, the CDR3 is TGTGCCAGCAGCTTCCGGACAGGGGCCTACGAGCAGTACTTC.

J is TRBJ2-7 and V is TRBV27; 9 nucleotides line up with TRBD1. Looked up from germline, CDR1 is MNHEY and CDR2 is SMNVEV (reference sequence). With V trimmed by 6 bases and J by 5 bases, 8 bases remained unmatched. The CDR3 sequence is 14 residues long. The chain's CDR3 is CASRTGGAWDEQYF. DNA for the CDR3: TGTGCCAGCAGGACAGGGGGAGCTTGGGACGAGCAGTACTTC.

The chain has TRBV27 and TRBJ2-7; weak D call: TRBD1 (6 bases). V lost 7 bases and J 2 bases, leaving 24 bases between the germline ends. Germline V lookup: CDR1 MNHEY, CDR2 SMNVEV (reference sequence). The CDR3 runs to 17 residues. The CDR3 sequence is CASTPSAGESFPYEQYF. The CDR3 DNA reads TGTGCCAGCACCCCCTCGGCAGGGGAGTCTTTTCCCTACGAGCAGTACTTC.

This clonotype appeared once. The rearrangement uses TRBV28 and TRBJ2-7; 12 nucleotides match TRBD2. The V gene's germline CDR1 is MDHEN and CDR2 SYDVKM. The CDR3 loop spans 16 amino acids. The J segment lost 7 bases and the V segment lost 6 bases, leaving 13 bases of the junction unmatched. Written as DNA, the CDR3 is TGTGCCAGCAGAGTCCCGGCTAGCGGGAGGGGGGGTGAGCAGTACTTC. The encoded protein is CASRVPASGRGGEQYF. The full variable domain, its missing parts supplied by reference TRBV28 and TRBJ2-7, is DVKVTQSSRYLVKRTGEKVFLECVQDMDHENMFWYRQDPGLGLRLIYFSYDVKMKEKGDIPEGYSVSREKKERFSLILESASTNQTSMYLCASRVPASGRGGEQYFGPGTRLTVT.

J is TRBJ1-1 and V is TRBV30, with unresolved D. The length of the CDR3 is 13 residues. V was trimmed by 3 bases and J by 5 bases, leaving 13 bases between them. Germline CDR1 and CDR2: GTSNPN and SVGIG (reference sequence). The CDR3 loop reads CAWRLDGWTEAFF. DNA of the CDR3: TGTGCCTGGAGGTTGGATGGGTGGACTGAAGCTTTCTTT.

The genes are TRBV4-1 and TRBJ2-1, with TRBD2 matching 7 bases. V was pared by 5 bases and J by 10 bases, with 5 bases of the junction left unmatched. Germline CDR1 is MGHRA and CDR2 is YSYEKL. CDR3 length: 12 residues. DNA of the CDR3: TGCGCCAGCAGCAGCGGGGCAAAGGAGCAGTTCTTC. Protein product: CASSSGAKEQFF.

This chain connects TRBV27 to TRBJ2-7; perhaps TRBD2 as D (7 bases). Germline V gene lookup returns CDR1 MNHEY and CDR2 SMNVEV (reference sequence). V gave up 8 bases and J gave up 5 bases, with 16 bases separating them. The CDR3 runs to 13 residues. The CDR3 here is CASVLGGVHEQYF. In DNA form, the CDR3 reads TGTGCCAGCGTTTTAGGGGGGGTCCACGAGCAGTACTTC.

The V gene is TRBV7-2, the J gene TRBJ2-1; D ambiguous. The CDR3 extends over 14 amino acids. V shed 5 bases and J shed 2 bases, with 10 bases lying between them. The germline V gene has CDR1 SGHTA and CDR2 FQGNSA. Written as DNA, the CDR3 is TGTGCCAGCAGCCCCGGTCGGGCCTACAATGAGCAGTTCTTC. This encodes CASSPGRAYNEQFF.

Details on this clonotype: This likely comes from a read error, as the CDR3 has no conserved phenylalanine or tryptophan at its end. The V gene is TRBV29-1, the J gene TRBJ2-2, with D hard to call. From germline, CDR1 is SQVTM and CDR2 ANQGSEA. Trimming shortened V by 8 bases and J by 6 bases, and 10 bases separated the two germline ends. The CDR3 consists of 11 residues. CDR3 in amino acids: CSYLFSGELFL. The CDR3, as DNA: TGCAGCTACCTCTTTTCCGGGGAGCTGTTTCTT.

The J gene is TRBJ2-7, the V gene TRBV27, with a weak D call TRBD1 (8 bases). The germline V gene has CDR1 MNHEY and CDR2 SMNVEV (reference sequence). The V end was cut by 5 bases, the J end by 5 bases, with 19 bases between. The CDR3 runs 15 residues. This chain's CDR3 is CASSPRTGGDDEQYF. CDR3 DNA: TGTGCCAGCAGTCCAAGAACAGGGGGGGATGACGAGCAGTACTTC.